The T cell receptor (beta chain) under discussion was sequenced for a study of blood T cell repertoires in COVID-19 (dated by TCRdb to the early 2020s). At the level of the whole study: Collaborator samples came from the United States, Italy and Spain and covered acute and convalescent phases of COVID-19. The material from the prospective study consisted of cDNA or gDNA derived from T cells, B-cell-depleted T cells, or PBMCs. Deeply sampled blood TCRbeta repertoires from subjects exposed to, actively infected with, or recovered from COVID-19 were included in the dataset. The repertoires were released in a freely available public database intended as a resource for research on the immune response to SARS-CoV-2. The samples were drawn from the first 160 participants of the ongoing ImmuneRACE study and from 950 to 1,500 subjects provided by 6 global collaborators. Nearly every sample came with metadata listing a de-identified subject ID, COVID-19 status, age in years and sex. Where HLA class I and class II types were available, the types were taken from metadata supplied by the sample provider, not from assay-based typing.

Per the germline V gene, SNHLY is the CDR1 and FYNNEI is the CDR2. Trimming removed 4 bases from V and 2 bases from J, leaving 15 bases between the germline ends. Reading from cysteine to phenylalanine, the CDR3 counts 16 amino acids. Only CDR3 DNA is held: 48 bases, read in frame from base 1. Worth noting for this clone: It has no known antigen specificity. Per-base qualities were not stored, and no clone one base away is much larger.

TCRbeta CDR3 regions were amplified from genomic DNA using the immunoSEQ Assay, a bias-controlled multiplex PCR. As for the original processing: Within the assay, amplification of reference gene primers was used to estimate how many nucleated cells each sample contained. Sequence reads were collapsed and filtered to measure the absolute abundance of every unique TCRbeta CDR3 rearrangement. For each sample, productive Simpson clonality was calculated by taking the square root of Simpson's diversity index across productive rearrangements. The table comes from immuneACCESS by way of TCRdb, which keeps in-frame sequences with V and J called. Part of the clones is missing from these tables; in studies checked, under half for an unresolved V gene and the rest for unknown reasons. The DNA was the basis for D and trimming; V, J and clone size are from that table. The sample profile shows 250,000 to 350,000 clones; 75% to 90% of them were found once. 13% of the sample rests with the top ten.

Overall study results and their limits: How much clinical and demographic metadata was included differed by source and by participant, and the metadata was provided uncurated.

At one collaborating source in Seattle, patients were enrolled during active infection and were followed longitudinally through the course of disease. Collaborating institutions collected whole blood in K2EDTA tubes following their own protocols. For TCRbeta analysis, collaborator samples were shipped as frozen whole blood, as isolated PBMCs, or as DNA extracted from either sample type. The clonotype originates from a woman in her seventies with COVID-19, enrolled during active disease. The V and J genes are TRBV2 and TRBJ1-5; matching of 5 bases hints at TRBD1 as the D gene. What was sequenced was peripheral blood. The nucleotides read TGTGCCAGCAGTGCGTCTTGGGGGGTGGGCAATCAGCCCCAGCATTTT. Its coded protein is CASSASWGVGNQPQHF.